The rows below give T cell receptor beta chains drawn from one sample of a study of cytomegalovirus exposure and HLA in healthy donors. Method: immunoSEQ multiplex PCR; TCRdb's copy keeps in-frame clones and lacks some. The table lists 80,000 to 100,000 clones, about 81% of them singletons. Sequencing used PBMCs. Receptor source: a man between 35 and 55 years old in good health and CMV-seronegative. Each CDR3 is given with its conserved first and last residue. The D gene is left open where the match is weak. A row's size may be missing; if present it is once, few, many or a size class.

D gene	V gene	clone size	J gene	CDR3 protein	CDR3 DNA
TRBD1	TRBV19	-	TRBJ2-7	CASSIVTGGLYEQYF	TGTGCCAGTAGTATCGTGACAGGGGGCCTTTACGAGCAGTACTTC
-	TRBV11-3	-	TRBJ2-3	CASSLAGDTQYF	TGTGCCAGCAGCTTAGCAGGAGATACGCAGTATTTT
TRBD1	TRBV5-4	-	TRBJ2-7	CATSIGTGIYEQYF	TGTGCCACCTCAATCGGGACAGGGATTTACGAGCAGTACTTC
TRBD2	TRBV5-1	-	TRBJ2-7	CASSFSGEVEQYF	TGCGCCAGCAGCTTTAGCGGGGAAGTCGAGCAGTACTTC
-	TRBV2	-	TRBJ2-7	CASTLGGRDSYEQYF	TGTGCCAGCACCCTAGGGGGACGGGACTCCTACGAGCAGTACTTC
-	TRBV12-5	-	TRBJ1-2	CASGLVPGGAGGYTF	TGTGCTAGTGGTTTGGTACCGGGGGGCGCGGGAGGCTACACCTTC
TRBD2	TRBV6-5	few	TRBJ2-7	CASRTSGGAYEQYF	TGTGCCAGCAGAACTAGCGGGGGGGCCTACGAGCAGTACTTC
-	TRBV7-2	-	TRBJ2-7	CASSLGLQTYEQYF	TGTGCCAGCAGCTTAGGCCTACAGACCTACGAGCAGTACTTC
-	TRBV5-6	-	TRBJ2-5	CASSLGTLQETQYF	TGTGCCAGCAGCTTGGGGACTTTACAAGAGACCCAGTACTTC
TRBD1	TRBV7-6	-	TRBJ2-7	CASSLGTGASEQYF	TGTGCCAGCAGCTTAGGGACAGGGGCTTCCGAGCAGTACTTC
TRBD2	TRBV6-1	few	TRBJ2-7	CASTSGGLPYEQYF	TGTGCCAGCACAAGCGGGGGGCTTCCCTACGAGCAGTACTTC
-	TRBV10-3	-	TRBJ1-2	CAISESGQGFYGYTF	TGTGCCATCAGTGAGTCGGGCCAGGGGTTCTATGGCTACACCTTC
-	TRBV6-1	-	TRBJ2-7	CASTGQDYEQYF	TGTGCCAGCACTGGACAAGACTACGAGCAGTACTTC
-	TRBV11-3	once	TRBJ2-3	CASSHRGTDTQYF	TGTGCCAGCAGTCACAGGGGCACAGATACGCAGTATTTT
TRBD2	TRBV6-1	once	TRBJ2-5	CASTGLADLQETQYF	TGTGCCAGCACTGGACTAGCGGACCTCCAAGAGACCCAGTACTTC
-	TRBV5-1	few	TRBJ2-1	CASSRGNEQFF	TGCGCCAGCAGCCGGGGCAATGAGCAGTTCTTC
-	TRBV5-1	-	TRBJ2-1	CASSSKADLSSYNEQFF	TGCGCCAGCAGCTCTAAAGCGGACCTAAGCTCCTACAATGAGCAGTTCTTC
-	TRBV10-1	-	TRBJ2-7	CASSELDYVEQYF	TGCGCCAGCAGTGAGTTAGACTACGTCGAGCAGTACTTC
-	TRBV27	-	TRBJ2-2	CASSLWVGAEAVGELFF	TGTGCCAGCAGTTTGTGGGTGGGGGCGGAGGCAGTCGGGGAGCTGTTTTTT
TRBD1	TRBV6-5	-	TRBJ2-7	CASSRGQGAWEQYF	TGTGCCAGCAGCCGCGGACAGGGGGCTTGGGAGCAGTACTTC
TRBD1	TRBV5-5	-	TRBJ2-5	CASSRTGEETQYF	TGTGCCAGCAGCAGGACAGGGGAAGAGACCCAGTACTTC
TRBD2	TRBV11-2	-	TRBJ2-1	CASVPGTSGVQQFF	TGTGCCAGCGTTCCGGGGACTAGCGGGGTGCAGCAGTTCTTC
TRBD1	TRBV5-4	few	TRBJ2-6	CASSLPRQGTGANVLTF	TGTGCCAGCAGCTTGCCTCGACAGGGTACTGGGGCCAACGTCCTGACTTTC
-	TRBV11-3	few	TRBJ2-3	CASSVGLRSTDTQYF	TGTGCCAGCAGCGTCGGACTCAGGAGCACAGATACGCAGTATTTT
TRBD1	TRBV7-9	-	TRBJ2-7	CASSVPGTGRSEQYF	TGCGCCAGCAGCGTTCCCGGGACAGGGCGTAGCGAGCAGTACTTC
-	TRBV7-7	-	TRBJ2-2	CASSPASHGELFF	TGTGCCAGCAGCCCCGCTAGCCACGGGGAGCTGTTTTTT
-	TRBV6-4	-	TRBJ1-1	CASRLMGMNTEAFF	TGTGCCAGCAGGCTCATGGGCATGAACACTGAAGCTTTCTTT
-	TRBV29-1	-	TRBJ1-1	CSGGRVGEAFF	TGCAGCGGAGGGAGGGTGGGTGAAGCTTTCTTT